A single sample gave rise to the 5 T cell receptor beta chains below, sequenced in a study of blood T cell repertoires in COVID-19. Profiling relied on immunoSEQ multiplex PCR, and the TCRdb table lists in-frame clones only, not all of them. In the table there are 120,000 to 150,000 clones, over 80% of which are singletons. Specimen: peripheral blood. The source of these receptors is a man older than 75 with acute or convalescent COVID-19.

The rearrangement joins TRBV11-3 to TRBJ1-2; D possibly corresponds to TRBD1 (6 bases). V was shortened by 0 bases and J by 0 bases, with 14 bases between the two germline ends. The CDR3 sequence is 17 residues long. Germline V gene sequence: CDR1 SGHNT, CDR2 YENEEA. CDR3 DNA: TGTGCCAGCAGCTTAGAGAACAGGGCTTCAGCTAACTATGGCTACACCTTC. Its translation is CASSLENRASANYGYTF.

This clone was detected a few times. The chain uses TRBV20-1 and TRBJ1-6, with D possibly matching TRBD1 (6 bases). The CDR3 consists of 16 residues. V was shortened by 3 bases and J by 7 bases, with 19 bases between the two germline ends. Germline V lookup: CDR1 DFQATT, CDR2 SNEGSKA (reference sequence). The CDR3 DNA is TGCAGTGCTAGTGTTGGGGGCATCCTATCAAATTCACCCCTCCACTTT. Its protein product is CSASVGGILSNSPLHF.

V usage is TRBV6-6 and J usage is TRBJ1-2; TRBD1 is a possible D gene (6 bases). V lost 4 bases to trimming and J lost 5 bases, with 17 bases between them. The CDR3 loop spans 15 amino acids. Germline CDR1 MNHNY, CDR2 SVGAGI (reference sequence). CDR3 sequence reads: CASSFSGEEGYGYTF. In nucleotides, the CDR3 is TGTGCCAGCAGTTTTTCAGGGGAAGAGGGTTATGGCTACACCTTC.

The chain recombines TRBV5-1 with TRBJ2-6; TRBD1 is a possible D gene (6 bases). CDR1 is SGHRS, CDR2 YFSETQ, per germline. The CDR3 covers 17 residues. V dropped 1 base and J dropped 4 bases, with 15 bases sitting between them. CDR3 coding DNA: TGCGCCAGCAGCTTGAGCCCCGGGACAACCGGGGCCAACGTCCTGACTTTC. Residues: CASSLSPGTTGANVLTF.

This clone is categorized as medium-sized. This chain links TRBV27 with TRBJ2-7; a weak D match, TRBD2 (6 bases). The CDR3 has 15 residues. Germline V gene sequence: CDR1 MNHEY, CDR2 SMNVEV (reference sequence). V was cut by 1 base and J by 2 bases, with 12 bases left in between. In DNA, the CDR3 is TGTGCCAGCAGTTTATACGCGGGATCGGCCTACGAGCAGTACTTC. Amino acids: CASSLYAGSAYEQYF.